A single sample is the source of the 12 T cell receptor beta chains below, sequenced in a study of post-analysis software for immune sequencing data. Study observations and caveats: The study found TRBV5-6, TRBV5-1 and TRBV20-1 among 4 or 5 TRBV segments more frequent in patients than controls.

Carried by the TCR beta cDNA libraries were unique molecular identifiers. One entry per CDR3 protein, called by TCRdb with MiXCR from the PCR reads. The sample has 750,000 to 950,000 distinct CDR3 sequences, roughly 50% seen once. No cognate antigen is known for these TCRs. The sequenced material came from blood. The receptors here all came from a girl under 18 with multiple sclerosis.

This rearrangement joins TRBV7-9 to TRBJ2-1, with TRBD1 as a possible D gene (5 bases). The CDR3 consists of 12 residues. The ends were cut back, 5 bases at V and 6 bases at J, with 8 bases in the middle. The V gene's germline CDR1 is SEHNR and CDR2 FQNEAQ (reference sequence). The CDR3: CASSGHGNEQFF. As DNA, the CDR3 is TGTGCCAGCAGCGGACATGGCAATGAGCAGTTCTTC.

This clonotype was detected a few times. This chain links TRBV7-6 with TRBJ1-2; D perhaps matches TRBD1 (6 bases). This CDR3 spans 14 amino acids. V shed 5 bases and J shed 5 bases, with 15 bases lying between them. Germline assignment: CDR1 SGHVS and CDR2 FNYEAQ. The chain's CDR3 is CASSLSGGEYGYTF. The CDR3 DNA reads TGTGCCAGCAGCCTAAGTGGGGGCGAATATGGCTACACCTTC.

This clonotype was observed a few times. This chain links TRBV20-1 with TRBJ2-7; the match to TRBD1 covers 7 bases. This CDR3 has 15 amino acids. From germline, CDR1 is DFQATT and CDR2 SNEGSKA (reference sequence). J gave up 2 bases and V 1 base, and 8 bases lay outside the gene matches. CDR3 nucleotides: TGCAGTGCTAGAGTAGGGCAGGGGGTAGCCTACGAGCAGTACTTC. It specifies CSARVGQGVAYEQYF.

The rearrangement joins TRBV7-2 to TRBJ1-2, with a possible D match to TRBD1 (6 bases). Germline-derived CDR1 and CDR2 are SGHTA and FQGNSA. V gave up 2 bases and J gave up 2 bases, with 9 bases separating them. The CDR3 has 14 residues. CDR3 protein: CASSLNRVNYGYTF. The CDR3 DNA reads TGTGCCAGCAGCTTAAACAGGGTGAACTATGGCTACACCTTC. The complete variable domain, with remaining parts taken from reference TRBV7-2 and TRBJ1-2, reads GAGVSQSPSNKVTEKGKDVELRCDPISGHTALYWYRQSLGQGLEFLIYFQGNSAPDKSGLPSDRFSAERTGGSVSTLTIQRTQQEDSAVYLCASSLNRVNYGYTFGSGTRLTVV.

This clonotype was detected once. The chain's CDR3 is CASRSTLGDSPLHF. The CDR3 DNA reads as TGTGCCAGCAGATCAACCTTGGGGGATTCACCCCTCCACTTT. This chain joins TRBV12-3 or TRBV12-4 and TRBJ1-6, with D tentatively TRBD1 (5 bases). V gave up 6 bases and J gave up 8 bases, with 14 bases separating them. The CDR3 consists of 14 residues.

To note about this clonotype: The junction departs from the called germline gene at one end, perhaps through a read error. This sequence joins TRBV20-1 and TRBJ2-7; 8 positions match TRBD2. The CDR3 runs 13 residues. Germline assignment: CDR1 DFQATT and CDR2 SNEGSKA (reference sequence). The CDR3 region has the DNA TGCAGTGCTAGCCCAGCGGGGGCCTACGAGCGGTACTTC. Translation: CSASPAGAYERYF.

The genes are TRBV12-3 or TRBV12-4 and TRBJ1-1; TRBD1 matches at 7 bases. The CDR3 loop spans 14 amino acids. V trimming: 6 bases; J trimming: 1 base; junction bases outside the gene matches: 5. In nucleotides, the CDR3 is TGTGCCAGCAGAGAGGGACAGAAGAACACTGAAGCTTTCTTT. This encodes CASREGQKNTEAFF.

This chain connects TRBV5-1 to TRBJ2-7; the D gene is possibly TRBD1 (5 bases). Looked up from germline, CDR1 is SGHRS and CDR2 is YFSETQ. The CDR3 loop spans 15 amino acids. V was cut by 4 bases and J by 2 bases, with 16 bases left in between. In DNA, the CDR3 is TGCGCCAGCAGCCCTATATGGACACCACCCTACGAGCAGTACTTC. Its protein product is CASSPIWTPPYEQYF.

The gene calls are TRBV5-1 and TRBJ2-5, with D possibly TRBD2 on 6 matching bases. The CDR3 contains 14 residues. From germline, CDR1 is SGHRS and CDR2 YFSETQ. V lost 2 bases and J 5 bases, leaving 13 bases between the germline ends. This CDR3 reads CASSFVGSRETQYF. The CDR3 DNA reads TGCGCCAGCAGCTTCGTCGGGAGTCGGGAGACCCAGTACTTC.

The chain uses TRBV29-1 and TRBJ2-1, with 11 bases aligning to TRBD2. V lost 4 bases to trimming and J lost 9 bases; unmatched junction nucleotides: 8. Germline values: CDR1 SQVTM, CDR2 ANQGSEA. The CDR3 contains 14 residues. For the CDR3, the DNA is TGCAGCGTTGCACTAGCGGGAGAGCGATCTGAGCAGTTCTTC. It yields the protein CSVALAGERSEQFF.

This clonotype occurred many times. The chain recombines TRBV14 with TRBJ2-7; tentatively, D is TRBD1 (6 bases). Between the trimmed V and J ends, which lost 3 bases and 6 bases, there was a span of 9 bases. There are 12 residues in the CDR3. The germline V gene encodes CDR1 SGHDN and CDR2 FVKESK. This CDR3 reads CASSHPDSEQYF. Here the CDR3 DNA reads TGTGCCAGCAGCCACCCGGACAGCGAGCAGTACTTC.

The V and J genes are TRBV29-1 and TRBJ2-3; 8 bases are a match to TRBD2. Germline V gene sequence: CDR1 SQVTM, CDR2 ANQGSEA. V shed 8 bases, J shed 2 bases, and the junction held 6 bases outside the gene matches. CDR3 length: 13 residues. The CDR3 here is CSLGTSPTDTQYF. As DNA, the CDR3 is TGCAGCCTTGGGACTAGTCCCACAGATACGCAGTATTTT.